This T cell receptor beta chain came from a study of blood T cell repertoires in COVID-19. The V end was cut by 0 bases, the J end by 13 bases, with 10 bases between. The CDR3 consists of 12 residues. CDR1 is MNHEY, CDR2 SVGEGT, per germline. Only one count was recorded for this clone. This table comes from immunoSEQ multiplex PCR, and its TCRdb copy is limited to in-frame clones, with some not included. The data contain about 120,000 clones, roughly 87% of them singletons. The sequencing input was peripheral blood. This receptor was taken from a woman at least 80 years old with acute or convalescent COVID-19. The genes are TRBV6-2 or TRBV6-3 and TRBJ2-1, with D maybe TRBD1 (6 bases). The DNA of the CDR3 is TGTGCCAGCAGTTACTCACAGGGAGCCCAGTTCTTC. This translates into CASSYSQGAQFF.